Listed below are T cell receptor beta chains from one sample, sequenced in a study of blood T cell repertoires in COVID-19. The repertoire was sequenced with immunoSEQ multiplex PCR; TCRdb's copy has only in-frame clones and lacks some. The table lists roughly 300,000 clones, nearly 90% of them singletons. The sample taken for sequencing was PBMCs or T cells enriched from blood (not recorded which). Every receptor here comes from a woman aged 30 to 39 who had recovered from COVID-19. Both conserved end residues are part of each CDR3. The D gene is left open where the match is weak. Not all rows give a size; the values are once, few, many and, for expanded clones, a class.

>TRBV5-1|NA|NA|TRBJ1-2
TGCGCCAGCAGCTCCTCCGAAACAGGTCAATGGTACTATGGCTACACCTTC
CASSSSETGQWYYGYTF
>TRBV30|NA|TRBD1|TRBJ2-3
TGTGCCGGCGTCCGGGACAGGAGGACAGATACGCAGTATTTT
CAGVRDRRTDTQYF
>TRBV30|NA|NA|TRBJ1-1
TGTGCCTGGAGAAATAATTGGGGGGGGAACACTGAAGCTTTCTTT
CAWRNNWGGNTEAFF
>TRBV4-1|few|TRBD1|TRBJ2-5
TGCGCCAGCAGCGCCCAACAGGGGAGTGAGACCCAGTACTTC
CASSAQQGSETQYF
>TRBV25-1|NA|NA|TRBJ1-2
TGTGCCAGCAGCGCAACAGGAGCCGCCTATGGCTACACCTTC
CASSATGAAYGYTF
>TRBV5-1|NA|TRBD2|TRBJ2-4
TGCGCCAGCAGCTCGAGCGGCCACGGGGGGGACATTCAGTACTTC
CASSSSGHGGDIQYF
>TRBV25-1|NA|NA|TRBJ1-1
TGTGCCAGCAGTGGGGTAGGGAGGAACACTGAAGCTTTCTTT
CASSGVGRNTEAFF
>TRBV29-1|NA|NA|TRBJ1-3
TGCAGCGTTGAAGATCCGTTGGGCGGAAACACCATATATTTT
CSVEDPLGGNTIYF
>TRBV2|NA|NA|TRBJ2-1
TGTGCCAGCAGGCCCCAGGGCCATGAGCAGTTCTTC
CASRPQGHEQFF
>TRBV19|NA|NA|TRBJ1-5
TGTGCCAGTAGTGGGGGGGCAGCTTTCTATAGCAATCAGCCCCAGCATTTT
CASSGGAAFYSNQPQHF
>TRBV7-9|NA|NA|TRBJ1-1
TGTGCCAGCAGCTTAGCAGCCATCCGAACCGAAGCTTTCTTT
CASSLAAIRTEAFF
>TRBV6-2/TRBV6-3|NA|NA|TRBJ1-2
TGTGCCAGCAGTCAGGGCCCCTATGGCTACACCTTC
CASSQGPYGYTF
>TRBV5-1|NA|NA|TRBJ2-7
TGCGCCAGCAGCTTGTCAGGGATCTACGAGCAGTACTTC
CASSLSGIYEQYF
>TRBV9|few|NA|TRBJ2-1
TGTGCCAGCCGCGTAGGGGGCAGCGGGGGAGGCAATGAGCAGTTCTTC
CASRVGGSGGGNEQFF
>TRBV10-3|NA|NA|TRBJ2-7
TGTGCCATCAGTGATCGGCAGGCCGCCTACGAGCAGTACTTC
CAISDRQAAYEQYF
>TRBV6-1|NA|TRBD1|TRBJ1-5
TGTGCCAGCAGTGAAAGACAGGGGAGCAATCAGCCCCAGCATTTT
CASSERQGSNQPQHF
>TRBV3-1/TRBV3-2|NA|NA|TRBJ1-3
TGTGCCAGCAGCCAACATGTAGGAGGCTCTGGAAACACCATATATTTT
CASSQHVGGSGNTIYF
>TRBV6-5|few|TRBD1|TRBJ2-7
TGTGCCATCACCCGGGACAGGGGGATGGACGAGCAGTACTTC
CAITRDRGMDEQYF
>TRBV7-9|NA|TRBD1|TRBJ1-4
TGTGCCAGCAGCCCAGAGCCGGGACAGAGTGAAAAACTGTTTTTT
CASSPEPGQSEKLFF
>TRBV5-4|NA|NA|TRBJ2-1
TGTGCCAGCAGCCCACCTCCCCCCGGAGATGAGCAGTTCTTC
CASSPPPPGDEQFF
>TRBV12-3/TRBV12-4|few|NA|TRBJ1-1
TGTGCCAGCAGTTTTCTGGCGAACACTGAAGCTTTCTTT
CASSFLANTEAFF
>TRBV5-1|NA|NA|TRBJ1-6
TGCGCCAGCAGCTTGGGGGCAGGGCCTTCACCCCTCCACTTT
CASSLGAGPSPLHF
>TRBV12-3/TRBV12-4|once|TRBD1|TRBJ2-5
TGTGCCAGCAGGCTGACAGGGGAAGAGACCCAGTACTTC
CASRLTGEETQYF
>TRBV20-1|NA|TRBD2|TRBJ2-5
TGCAGTGCTAGTATAGCGGGGGGGAGGGAGACCCAGTACTTC
CSASIAGGRETQYF
>TRBV5-6|NA|NA|TRBJ1-6
TGTGCCAGCAGCTTGGGGACTTTTAATTCACCCCTCCACTTT
CASSLGTFNSPLHF
>TRBV18|NA|NA|TRBJ1-1
TGTGCCAGCTCACCAAAGTCCGGGTCTTACCTGAACACTGAAGCTTTCTTT
CASSPKSGSYLNTEAFF
>TRBV30|NA|NA|TRBJ1-5
TGTGCCTGGACTGGGGGAGGTAGTAATCAGCCCCAGCATTTT
CAWTGGGSNQPQHF
>TRBV30|few|NA|TRBJ1-2
TGTGCCTGGAGTGATACAGGGCCCTACTATGGCTACACCTTC
CAWSDTGPYYGYTF
>TRBV7-3|NA|TRBD1|TRBJ2-2
TGTGCCAGCAGTAACAGGGGAACCGGGGAGCTGTTTTTT
CASSNRGTGELFF
>TRBV6-5|NA|NA|TRBJ1-3
TGTGCCAGCAGAGAGGGACTCGTCTCTGGAAACACCATATATTTT
CASREGLVSGNTIYF
>TRBV6-5|NA|NA|TRBJ1-1
TGTGCCAGCAGTCCGACCCCGGGGTTAAGTCGAGCTTTCTTT
CASSPTPGLSRAFF
>TRBV6-5|NA|NA|TRBJ1-4
TGTGCCAGCAGTTCACAGGGTGAGGGTGAAAAACTGTTTTTT
CASSSQGEGEKLFF
>TRBV7-2|NA|TRBD1|TRBJ1-4
TGTGCCAGCAGCTGGCGGACAGGGCAAACTGAAAAACTGTTTTTT
CASSWRTGQTEKLFF
>TRBV6-6|NA|NA|TRBJ1-4
TGTGCCAGTGCGAGGACTAATGAAAAACTGTTTTTT
CASARTNEKLFF
>TRBV5-6|NA|TRBD1|TRBJ1-2
TGTGCCAGCAGCTCTCAATTGACAGGGGGCGGCTATGGCTACACCTTC
CASSSQLTGGGYGYTF
>TRBV4-1|NA|TRBD2|TRBJ2-1
TGCGCCAGCAGCCAAGAGAGGACTAGCGGCTACAATGAGCAGTTCTTC
CASSQERTSGYNEQFF
>TRBV18|NA|TRBD2|TRBJ2-5
TGTGCCAGCTCATTTTCCGGACTAGCGGGGACTCAAGAGACCCAGTACTTC
CASSFSGLAGTQETQYF
>TRBV7-7|NA|TRBD2|TRBJ2-7
TGTGCTAGCAGCTTGGCGGGACTAGCGGGAGACGAGCAGTACTTC
CASSLAGLAGDEQYF
>TRBV6-2/TRBV6-3|few|TRBD2|TRBJ2-7
TGTGCCAGCAGTTACGGGACTAGCTACTACGAGCAGTACTTC
CASSYGTSYYEQYF
>TRBV5-1|NA|TRBD2|TRBJ2-3
TGCGCCAGCACCTTAGGCACTAGCGGGGCAACTAGCACAGATACGCAGTATTTT
CASTLGTSGATSTDTQYF
>TRBV13|NA|TRBD1|TRBJ1-2
TGTGCCAGCAGCTTCCCGTCCGACAGGGTCGGCTACACCTTC
CASSFPSDRVGYTF
>TRBV7-2|NA|TRBD1|TRBJ1-1
TGTGCCAGCAGCTCCCGGGACAGCGGGAACACTGAAGCTTTCTTT
CASSSRDSGNTEAFF
>TRBV27|NA|TRBD2|TRBJ2-1
TGTGCCAGCAGTCCGGGACTAGCGGGGGCAGGTGAGCAGTTCTTC
CASSPGLAGAGEQFF
>TRBV7-8|NA|NA|TRBJ1-4
TGTGCCAGTGCCCGGGGGACTAATGAAAAACTGTTTTTT
CASARGTNEKLFF